This entry is about one TCR beta chain. This CDR3 is built from 18 residues. The germline V gene has CDR1 SGHTA and CDR2 FQGNSA. V shed 5 bases and J shed 0 bases, with 22 bases lying between them. Both 60 Vbeta primers and 13 Jbeta primers went into the PCR. Produced via immunoSEQ multiplex PCR; TCRdb's table is partial and in-frame only. This sample has around 120,000 clones, with roughly 69% found just once. The sample is drawn from a study of cytomegalovirus exposure and HLA in healthy donors. The chain recombines TRBV7-2 with TRBJ1-1; maybe TRBD1 (6 bases). The sequence was obtained from a middle-aged woman in good health and CMV-seropositive. Sequences were obtained from PBMCs. This CDR3 reads CASSKPPWAGALNTEAFF. CDR3 DNA: TGTGCCAGCAGCAAGCCACCCTGGGCAGGGGCCCTGAACACTGAAGCTTTCTTT.